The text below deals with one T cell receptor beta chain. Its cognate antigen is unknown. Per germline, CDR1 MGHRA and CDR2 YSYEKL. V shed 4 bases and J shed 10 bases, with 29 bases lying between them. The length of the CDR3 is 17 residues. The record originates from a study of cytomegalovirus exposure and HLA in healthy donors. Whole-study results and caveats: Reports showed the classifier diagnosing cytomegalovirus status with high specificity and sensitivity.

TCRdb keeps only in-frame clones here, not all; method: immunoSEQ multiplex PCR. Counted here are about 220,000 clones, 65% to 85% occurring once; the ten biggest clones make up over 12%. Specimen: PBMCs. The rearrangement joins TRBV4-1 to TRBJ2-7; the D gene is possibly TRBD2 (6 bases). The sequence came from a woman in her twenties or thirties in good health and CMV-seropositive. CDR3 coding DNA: TGCGCCAGCAGCCGACGTGGCGTCATAGCGGATATCTCGCCCCAGTACTTC. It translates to CASSRRGVIADISPQYF.